A selection of T cell receptor beta chains follows, all from one sample in a study of CD8+CD57+ T cells in acquired aplastic anemia. MiXCR, applied by TCRdb to the reads, yields one record per CDR3 protein. The sample holds approximately 250,000 distinct CDR3 sequences, approximately 80% seen once. Material: sorted CD4+, CD8+, or CD8+CD57+ T cells (not recorded which) from PBMCs. The receptors originated from a human donor with aplastic anemia. The CDR3 runs from the conserved cysteine through the conserved F or W. The order of the fields is D gene, clone size, V gene, J gene, CDR3 protein, CDR3 DNA. A D gene is named only where the DNA matches it firmly. Where a row states a size, it is once, few, many or the class of an expanded clone; other rows omit it.

-	few	TRBV7-9	TRBJ1-2	CASSLIPGELFFGTF	-
-	-	TRBV7-8	TRBJ1-2	CASSSRGGADEYDYTF	TGTGCCAGCAGCTCACGGGGAGGTGCCGATGAGTATGACTACACCTTC
-	-	TRBV20-1	TRBJ1-1	CSARGQTNTEAFF	TGCAGTGCTCGCGGACAGACGAACACTGAAGCTTTCTTT
TRBD2	-	TRBV7-3	TRBJ2-5	CATSLFTGGKNKEF	TGTGCCACCAGCTTATTTACGGGGGGAAAGAACAAGGAGTTC
-	once	TRBV7-9	TRBJ1-2	CASSLVPGGLDFGYTF	TGTGCCAGCAGCTTAGTACCCGGGGGGCTGGACTTTGGATACACCTTC
-	-	TRBV6-1	TRBJ2-4	CASSQTEGIQYF	TGTGCCAGCAGTCAGACAGAAGGCATTCAGTACTTC
-	-	TRBV9	TRBJ2-3	CASGVAAGPDTDNF	TGTGCCAGCGGCGTAGCGGCGGGGCCCGATACGGATAATTTT
TRBD1	-	TRBV2	TRBJ2-7	CASSEGTGLYEQYF	TGTGCCAGCAGTGAAGGGACAGGGTTATACGAGCAGTACTTC
-	-	TRBV2	TRBJ1-2	CASSDGGTGGHTF	TGTGCCAGCAGCGACGGCGGCACAGGTGGGCACACCTTC
-	once	TRBV5-4	TRBJ1-1	CASSFALAGSTEAFF	TGTGCCAGCAGCTTTGCTCTCGCAGGGAGCACTGAAGCTTTCTTT
-	-	TRBV9	TRBJ1-1	CASSLGSDTKYFAFF	TGTGCCAGCAGCTTAGGGTCAGATACGAAGTATTTTGCTTTCTTT
-	-	TRBV11-3	TRBJ2-7	CASSGGHYEQYF	TGTGCCAGCAGCGGGGGACACTACGAGCAGTACTTC
-	-	TRBV19	TRBJ2-1	CASSLARGGYNEQLFF	TGTGCCAGTAGTTTAGCTAGAGGAGGGTACAACGAGCAGTTGTTCTTC
TRBD1	once	TRBV5-1	TRBJ1-6	CASSDPGTGASPLHF	TGCGCCAGCAGCGACCCAGGGACAGGAGCGTCACCCCTCCACTTT
TRBD1	-	TRBV7-9	TRBJ2-2	CASSLGLTGNTEALFF	TGTGCCAGCAGCTTAGGTCTGACAGGGAACACTGAAGCGCTGTTTTTC
TRBD2	-	TRBV12-3/TRBV12-4	TRBJ2-7	CASSPGTSGSYEQYF	TGTGCCAGCAGCCCGGGGACTAGCGGGAGCTACGAGCAGTACTTC
TRBD2	-	TRBV9	TRBJ2-7	CASSEALAGGHYEQYF	TGTGCCAGCAGCGAAGCCCTAGCGGGGGGGCACTACGAGCAGTACTTC
-	-	TRBV9	TRBJ2-6	CASSVGGLSTDTHVLTF	TGTGCCAGCAGCGTAGGGGGGCTCAGCACAGATACGCACGTCCTGACTTTC
-	-	TRBV7-8	TRBJ2-5	CASSLGPATDKETQYF	TGTGCCAGCAGCTTGGGCCCAGCAACCGATAAAGAGACCCAGTACTTC
TRBD1	-	TRBV2	TRBJ2-7	CASTGDSYEQYF	TGTGCCAGCACCGGGGACAGCTACGAGCAGTACTTC
-	-	TRBV7-2	TRBJ2-3	CASSPGADTQYF	TGTGCCAGCAGCCCAGGGGCCGATACGCAGTATTTT
TRBD1	-	TRBV24-1	TRBJ2-5	CATSDYRGETQYF	TGTGCCACCAGTGACTACAGGGGTGAGACCCAGTACTTC
-	once	TRBV9	TRBJ2-3	CASSVGADTQSLYF	TGTGCCAGCAGCGTAGGGGCAGATACGCAGTCTCTTTATTTT
TRBD2	-	TRBV13	TRBJ2-3	CASSTAGTSGIDTQYF	TGTGCCAGCAGTACAGCCGGGACTAGCGGAATAGATACGCAGTATTTT
-	-	TRBV7-2	TRBJ1-6	CASSLVYSSQLHF	TGTGCCAGCAGCTTAGTCTACTCCTCACAGCTCCACTTT
-	-	TRBV19	TRBJ2-7	CASSITCLGVNEQYF	TGTGCCAGCAGCATCACTTGCCTGGGAGTCAACGAGCAGTACTTC
-	once	TRBV10-3	TRBJ2-7	CAIRGASSYEQYF	TGTGCCATCAGGGGGGCGAGCTCCTACGAGCAGTACTTC
-	-	TRBV4-1	TRBJ2-1	CAGRANTDNEQFF	TGCGCCGGCCGAGCAAACACGGACAATGAGCAGTTCTTC
-	-	TRBV29-1	TRBJ2-3	CSSSGTGSPDTQYF	TGCAGCAGCAGCGGGACAGGAAGCCCCGATACGCAGTATTTT
-	few	TRBV19	TRBJ1-2	CASRRDQGGWGYTF	TGTGCCAGTAGAAGAGATCAGGGTGGATGGGGCTACACCTTC
TRBD2	-	TRBV7-9	TRBJ2-3	CASSFAGGPATPYF	TGTGCCAGCAGCTTCGCGGGAGGTCCCGCTACGCCGTATTTT
TRBD2	once	TRBV7-8	TRBJ2-1	CASSLARGPSGSNEQFF	TGTGCCAGCAGCTTAGCCCGGGGGCCTAGCGGGAGTAATGAGCAGTTCTTC
-	-	TRBV7-9	TRBJ2-5	CASSLGSEQGTQDF	TGTGCCAGCAGCTTAGGCAGCGAGCAAGGGACCCAGGACTTC
TRBD1	-	TRBV5-1	TRBJ1-2	CASSSRDRGLIGYGYTF	TGTGCCAGCAGCTCACGGGACAGGGGCTTGATCGGCTATGGCTACACCTTC
-	-	TRBV5-4	TRBJ2-5	CATGLDSEQETQYF	TGTGCCACGGGACTTGACAGCGAGCAAGAGACCCAGTACTTC
-	-	TRBV7-9	TRBJ2-7	CASSPTRDGPYEQYF	TGCGCCAGCAGCCCAACCCGAGACGGCCCCTACGAGCAGTACTTC
TRBD1	-	TRBV5-5	TRBJ2-3	CASSGTGAQYF	TGCGCCAGCAGTGGGACAGGCGCGCAGTATTTT
-	-	TRBV7-3	TRBJ2-7	CASSSLGGATYEQYF	TGTGCCAGCAGTTCTCTAGGGGGAGCGACCTACGAGCAGTACTTC
-	-	TRBV7-2	TRBJ2-1	CASSAQGYGESVGQFF	TGTGCCAGCAGCGCTCAAGGCTACGGGGAGAGCGTCGGGCAGTTCTTC
TRBD1	-	TRBV9	TRBJ1-2	CASSQAGDSGYFF	TGTGCCAGCAGCCAAGCTGGGGACAGTGGCTACTTCTTC
-	-	TRBV7-3	TRBJ2-1	CASSCTGTWGDDQFF	TGTGCCAGCAGTTGTACCGGGACTTGGGGAGATGACCAGTTCTTC
-	-	TRBV11-3	TRBJ2-3	CASSVGLGAQYF	TGTGCCAGCAGCGTAGGTCTGGGTGCGCAGTATTTT
-	-	TRBV10-3	TRBJ1-5	CAIRSGTGDNQPQHF	TGTGCCATCAGGTCCGGGACGGGGGACAATCAGCCCCAGCATTTT
-	few	TRBV20-1	TRBJ1-3	CSAELGSGNTIYF	TGCAGTGCTGAGTTAGGCTCTGGAAACACCATATATTTT
-	-	TRBV7-9	TRBJ2-3	CASSPRGSPDNEYF	TGTGCCAGCAGCCCCAGGGGATCTCCCGACAATGAGTATTTT
-	-	TRBV7-2	TRBJ2-6	CASSLYPGVGANVLTF	TGTGCCAGCAGCCTTTACCCAGGGGTCGGGGCCAACGTCCTGACTTTC
TRBD2	-	TRBV5-4	TRBJ2-3	CASSETSGGAVADTQYF	TGTGCCAGCAGCGAGACTAGCGGGGGGGCCGTGGCAGATACGCAGTATTTT
-	few	TRBV7-8	TRBJ2-1	CASSLPGGPDTQEQFF	TGTGCCAGCAGCTTACCAGGAGGTCCCGATACGCAGGAGCAGTTCTTC
-	-	TRBV29-1	TRBJ2-5	CSVEGREETQYF	TGCAGCGTTGAGGGCAGGGAGGAGACCCAGTACTTC
TRBD2	-	TRBV7-9	TRBJ2-3	CASSSTGGQDTQYF	TGTGCCAGCAGCTCGACGGGAGGTCAAGATACGCAGTACTTT
-	once	TRBV9	TRBJ2-6	CASSVGSDAQNFLTF	TGTGCCAGCAGCGTAGGGTCAGATGCGCAGAATTTTCTGACTTTC
-	-	TRBV5-8	TRBJ1-2	CASSYTNYPGYTF	TGTGCCAGCAGCTACACTAACTATCCTGGCTACACCTTC
-	-	TRBV15	TRBJ2-7	CATNPGRGLDEQYF	TGTGCCACCAACCCGGGACGGGGATTGGACGAGCAGTACTTC
-	-	TRBV27	TRBJ2-7	CAKQYVQGNYEQYF	TGTGCCAAACAGTACGTGCAGGGTAACTACGAGCAGTACTTC
-	-	TRBV7-2	TRBJ1-2	CASSTIGVYGYTF	TGTGCCAGCAGCACCATTGGTGTCTATGGCTACACCTTC
TRBD1	few	TRBV9	TRBJ2-1	CASSGKGAWSYNEQFF	TGTGCCAGCAGCGGTAAGGGGGCATGGTCCTACAATGAGCAGTTCTTC
-	few	TRBV5-4	TRBJ2-4	CASGGTSNIQYF	TGTGCCAGCGGCGGTACTAGCAACATTCAGTACTTC
-	-	TRBV15	TRBJ2-1	CATRSLASYNEQFF	TGTGCCACCAGAAGTCTGGCCTCCTACAATGAGCAGTTCTTC
TRBD1	few	TRBV7-8	TRBJ2-1	CASSFNPDGTALSNEQFF	TGTGCCAGCAGCTTTAATCCAGACGGGACAGCCCTTTCCAATGAGCAGTTCTTC
TRBD1	once	TRBV5-1	TRBJ1-2	CASSWGTGRDGYTF	TGCGCCAGCAGCTGGGGGACAGGGAGGGATGGCTACACCTTC